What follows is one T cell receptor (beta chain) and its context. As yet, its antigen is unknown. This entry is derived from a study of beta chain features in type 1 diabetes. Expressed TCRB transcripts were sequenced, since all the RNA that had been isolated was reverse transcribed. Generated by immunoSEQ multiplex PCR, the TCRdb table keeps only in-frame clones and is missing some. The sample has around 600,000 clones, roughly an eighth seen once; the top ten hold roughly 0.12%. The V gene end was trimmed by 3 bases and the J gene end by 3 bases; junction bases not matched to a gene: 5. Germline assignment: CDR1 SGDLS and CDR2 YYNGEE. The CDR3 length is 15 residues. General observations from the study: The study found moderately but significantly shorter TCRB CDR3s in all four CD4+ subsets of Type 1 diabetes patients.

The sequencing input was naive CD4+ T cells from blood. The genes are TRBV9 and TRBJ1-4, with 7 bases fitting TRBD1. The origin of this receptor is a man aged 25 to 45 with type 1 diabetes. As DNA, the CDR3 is TGTGCCAGCAGCGAAACCGGGACAGCTAATGAAAAACTGTTTTTT. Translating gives CASSETGTANEKLFF.